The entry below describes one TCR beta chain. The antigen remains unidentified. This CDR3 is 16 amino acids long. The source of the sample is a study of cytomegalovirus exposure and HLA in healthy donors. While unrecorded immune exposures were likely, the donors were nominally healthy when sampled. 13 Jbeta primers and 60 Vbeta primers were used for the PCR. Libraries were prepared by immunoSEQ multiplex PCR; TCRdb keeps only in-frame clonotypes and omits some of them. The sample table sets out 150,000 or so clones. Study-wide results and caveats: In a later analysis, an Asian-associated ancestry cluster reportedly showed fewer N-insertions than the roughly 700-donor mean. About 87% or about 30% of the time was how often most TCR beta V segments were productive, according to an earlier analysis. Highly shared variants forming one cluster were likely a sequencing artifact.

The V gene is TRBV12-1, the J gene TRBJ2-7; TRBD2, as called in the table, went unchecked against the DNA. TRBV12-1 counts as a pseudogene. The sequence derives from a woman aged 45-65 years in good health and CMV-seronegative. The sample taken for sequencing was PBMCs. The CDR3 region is CASSPWTSGSNYEQYF. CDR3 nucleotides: TGTGCCAGCAGCCCCTGGACTAGCGGGAGTAACTACGAGCAGTACTTC.